This TCR beta chain was found in a study of cytomegalovirus exposure and HLA in healthy donors. The study, taken as a whole, reports: Cytomegalovirus association was assigned to 170 or so TCR beta chains. Most TCR sequences were uncommon, yet certain public TCRs appeared in many donors.

This table comes from immunoSEQ multiplex PCR, and its TCRdb copy is limited to in-frame clones, with some not included. The sample consists of about 110,000 clones, roughly 86% of them appearing once. Concerning this clone itself: Its antigen is not identified.

Germline CDR1 reads MDHEN; CDR2 reads SYDVKM. Trimming took off 3 bases at V and 9 bases at J, with 15 bases between the two ends. The CDR3 loop spans 14 amino acids. V and J are TRBV28 and TRBJ2-1; possible D gene TRBD2, 7 bases. The receptor was derived from a young woman in good health and CMV-seronegative. Specimen: PBMCs. This chain's CDR3 is CASSLLRGAGEQFF. CDR3 in DNA: TGTGCCAGCAGTTTGTTACGGGGGGCGGGTGAGCAGTTCTTC.